This T cell receptor beta chain was recorded in a study of T cell responses to AZD1222 COVID-19 vaccine. In the study overall: Pooled together were second doses at about 4 or about 12 weeks.

A word on this clone: Its antigen is as yet unknown.

The CDR3 consists of 14 residues. Trimming removed 6 bases from V and 2 bases from J, with 14 bases in between. The germline CDR1 and CDR2 sequences are MGHDK and SYGVNS. The data were produced by immunoSEQ multiplex PCR, yet TCRdb's version contains in-frame clones alone and is incomplete. This table holds some 150,000 clones, roughly 89% found once. Study-wide results and limits: Sampling that yielded the repertoires occurred only after the peak T cell response. Only a handful of AZD1222 recipients, more than five in all, had baseline seropositivity. Clonal diversity was possibly underestimated, and white British individuals and females predominated among donors.

The V and J genes are TRBV25-1 and TRBJ2-7, with D possibly TRBD2 on 6 matching bases. This receptor was taken from an adult in good health. The sequencing here drew on peripheral blood, taken on day 0 of AZD1222 vaccination. The CDR3 sequence is CASRRLGPPYEQYF. The CDR3, as DNA: TGTGCCAGCAGGCGACTAGGTCCCCCCTACGAGCAGTACTTC.